Below are 18 T cell receptor beta chains sequenced from a single sample in a study of quantifying T cell responses using KT2 cells. Study-wide background: cDNA was made from DNase-treated RNA using alpha and beta constant primers.

The cDNA 3' end received a ligated oligonucleotide with a UMI. The first PCR ran 4 to 5 cycles with an equimolar RC1.1 and RC1.2 beta primer mix. TCRdb redid the calling of the UMI-ligation and nested PCR reads with MiXCR, one entry per CDR3 protein. The sample has 30,000 or so distinct CDR3 sequences; 7.3% are singletons. The sequenced sample consisted of PBMCs spiked with cells of the T cell clone KT2. The source of these receptors is a human donor.

This clonotype showed up many times. This sequence joins TRBV20-1 and TRBJ1-2; D may be TRBD1 (6 bases). The V and J ends lost 1 base and 1 base respectively, with 10 bases between them. This CDR3 region has 14 residues. CDR1 is DFQATT and CDR2 is SNEGSKA in the germline V gene (reference sequence). CDR3 in amino acids: CSARGGDNNYGYTF. The CDR3 DNA reads TGCAGTGCTAGAGGGGGGGACAATAACTATGGCTACACCTTC.

Many counts were recorded for this clonotype. The rearrangement uses TRBV11-3 and TRBJ2-7; TRBD1 matches at 7 bases. V gave up 1 base and J gave up 5 bases; unmatched junction bases: 14. The CDR3 is 17 amino acids. Germline-derived CDR1 and CDR2 are SGHNT and YENEEA. CDR3 in DNA: TGTGCCAGCAGCTTAGGGGCAGGGGGTTTTCCTAAGGACGAGCAGTACTTC. Translation: CASSLGAGGFPKDEQYF.

This clonotype was detected only a few times. This chain joins TRBV27 and TRBJ1-1; 9 bases are shared with TRBD1. The CDR3 sequence is 16 residues long. Germline assignment: CDR1 MNHEY and CDR2 SMNVEV (reference sequence). After removal of 5 bases from V and 10 bases from J, the junction contained 17 bases not matched to a gene. The CDR3 reads CASSPLVGTGKRTAFF. CDR3 nucleotides: TGTGCCAGCAGTCCACTGGTGGGGACAGGGAAGAGAACAGCTTTCTTT.

This clonotype was observed a few times. The genes are TRBV6-5 and TRBJ2-3, with 11 nucleotides matching TRBD2. With V trimmed by 3 bases and J by 0 bases, 5 bases remained unmatched. Germline-derived CDR1 and CDR2 are MNHEY and SVGAGI. The CDR3 contains 17 residues. The CDR3 nucleotides are TGTGCCAGCAGTTATCGCCGGACTAGCGGGAGCACAGATACGCAGTATTTT. Its protein is CASSYRRTSGSTDTQYF.

The chain recombines TRBV7-8 with TRBJ2-6; TRBD2 matches 10 bases. The junction had 6 bases not matched to a gene; V was cut back by 1 base and J by 0 bases. The CDR3 runs 19 residues. Germline CDR1 and CDR2: SGHVS and FQNEAQ. This CDR3 reads CASSLGLTSGNSGANVLTF. The CDR3 nucleotides read TGTGCCAGCAGCTTAGGTCTAACTAGCGGGAACTCTGGGGCCAACGTCCTGACTTTC.

The rearrangement joins TRBV6-1 to TRBJ2-3, with D maybe TRBD2 (6 bases). V was cut by 5 bases and J by 0 bases, with 15 bases left in between. Germline CDR1 and CDR2: MNHNS and SASEGT. The CDR3 runs 16 residues. The DNA for the CDR3 is TGTGCCAGCAGTCCCCACCGGGACTCTAGCACAGATACGCAGTATTTT. Translated, it gives CASSPHRDSSTDTQYF.

V gene TRBV6-1 combines with J gene TRBJ1-1; the match to TRBD1 covers 8 bases. CDR3 size: 14 residues. V dropped 6 bases and J dropped 3; count of bases not matched to a gene: 6. The germline V gene has CDR1 MNHNS and CDR2 SASEGT. CDR3 region: CASRGGQGYTEAFF. The CDR3 nucleotides are TGTGCCAGCAGAGGAGGACAGGGATACACTGAAGCTTTCTTT.

In this sample, this clonotype turned up a few times. The gene calls are TRBV12-3 or TRBV12-4 and TRBJ2-3, with unresolved D. The V end was cut by 6 bases, the J end by 3 bases, with 10 bases between. The CDR3 has 13 residues. CDR3 region: CASSPIRTDTQYF. The CDR3 DNA reads TGTGCCAGCAGCCCCATCAGAACAGATACGCAGTATTTT.

This clonotype showed up just a few times. The chain combines TRBV9 with TRBJ2-2; D uncertain. Trimming left V 7 bases short and J 7 bases short, with 5 bases between. Per the germline V gene, CDR1 is SGDLS and CDR2 is YYNGEE. The CDR3 runs 10 residues. CDR3 sequence: CASGIGELFF. DNA for the CDR3: TGTGCCAGCGGAATCGGGGAGCTGTTTTTT.

This clonotype was recorded at least ten times. The chain has TRBV7-2 and TRBJ1-2, with D unclear. V lost 4 bases and J 7 bases, leaving 10 bases between the germline ends. The CDR3 sequence is 12 residues long. The germline gives CDR1 SGHTA, CDR2 FQGNSA. In nucleotides, the CDR3 is TGTGCCAGCAGCTCCGTCGGACTTGGCTACACCTTC. It codes for CASSSVGLGYTF.

The rearrangement joins TRBV5-1 to TRBJ1-1, with TRBD1 matching over 7 bases. The CDR3 spans 15 residues. The germline CDR1 and CDR2 sequences are SGHRS and YFSETQ. With V trimmed by 0 bases and J by 1 base, 3 bases remained unmatched. Written as DNA, the CDR3 is TGCGCCAGCAGCTTGGGGACAGGTGAGAACACTGAAGCTTTCTTT. It encodes CASSLGTGENTEAFF.

The rearrangement uses TRBV6-1 and TRBJ2-3; TRBD2 might be the D (6 bases). V was clipped by 7 bases and J by 6 bases, with 14 bases between them. Germline CDR1 and CDR2: MNHNS and SASEGT. The CDR3 runs to 13 residues. The CDR3, as DNA: TGTGCCAGCACGAGCACTAGCAAGGATACGCAGTATTTT. As protein: CASTSTSKDTQYF.

V and J are TRBV21-1 and TRBJ2-3; no DNA check was done on the table's D call, TRBD1. TRBV21-1 has pseudogene status. This CDR3 is 17 amino acids long. CDR3 nucleotide sequence: TGTGCCAGCAGCAACGAAGCGACAGGGTTCAGCACAGATACGCAGTATTTT. This codes for CASSNEATGFSTDTQYF.

This sequence joins TRBV3-1 and TRBJ1-1, with D tentatively TRBD1 (6 bases). CDR3 length equals 15 residues. Germline CDR1 LGHDT, CDR2 YNNKEL (reference sequence). Trimming removed 3 bases at V and 1 base at J, with 12 bases between. The CDR3 coding sequence is TGTGCCAGCAGCCAGACAGGTTATAAGAACACTGAAGCTTTCTTT. It translates to CASSQTGYKNTEAFF.

V is TRBV5-4 and J is TRBJ1-1, with unresolved D. The CDR3 loop spans 18 amino acids. V lost 3 bases and J lost 4, with 25 bases in between. Germline loops: CDR1 SGHNT, CDR2 YYREEE (reference sequence). CDR3 protein: CASSSEFRGKGVGTEAFF. The CDR3 DNA sequence: TGTGCCAGCAGCTCGGAGTTTCGCGGCAAGGGCGTCGGCACTGAAGCTTTCTTT.

This clonotype showed up many times. This chain joins TRBV6-5 and TRBJ1-2, with D tentatively TRBD1 (5 bases). Trimming pared 9 bases from V and 4 bases from J, leaving 27 bases between. The CDR3 has 17 amino acids. Germline assignment: CDR1 MNHEY and CDR2 SVGAGI. The DNA for the CDR3 is TGTGCCAGATCCCCTCCACCAGTAAGGGGTTCGTTCTATGGCTACACCTTC. It encodes CARSPPPVRGSFYGYTF.

This clonotype was recorded many times. The chain has TRBV5-4 and TRBJ2-7; the match to TRBD1 covers 7 bases. Trimming removed 4 bases from V and 0 bases from J; junction bases left unmatched: 7. The CDR3 totals 15 residues. Per germline, CDR1 SGHNT and CDR2 YYREEE (reference sequence). CDR3: CASSPGQYNSYEQYF. The CDR3 DNA sequence: TGTGCCAGCAGCCCGGGACAGTATAACTCCTACGAGCAGTACTTC.

By its share, this clonotype is medium-sized. This chain connects TRBV20-1 to TRBJ2-7, with a weak D call TRBD1 (5 bases). The CDR3 totals 12 residues. V shed 3 bases and J shed 3 bases, with 9 bases lying between them. Germline lookup yields CDR1 DFQATT and CDR2 SNEGSKA (reference sequence). This chain's CDR3 is CSARIRDYEQYF. The DNA of the CDR3 is TGCAGTGCTAGGATCAGGGACTACGAGCAGTACTTC.